The sequence of this T cell receptor beta chain was determined in a study of response to subunit inactivated influenza vaccine. This clonotype was found a few times. Its antigen is undetermined. With 7 bases clipped from V and 1 base from J, the junction kept 8 bases outside the gene matches. CDR3 length: 16 amino acids. Findings and limits, study-wide: It was suggested by the authors that few new T cells are recruited by each seasonal influenza vaccination.

MiXCR, applied by TCRdb to the RT-PCR reads, yields one record per CDR3 protein. The sample has approximately 700,000 distinct CDR3 sequences, about 15% seen once. The specimen was PBMCs from blood, collected 14 to 15 days before vaccination. The chain has TRBV12-3 or TRBV12-4 and TRBJ2-5; 11 nucleotides match TRBD1. This clonotype was obtained from a middle-aged man who received an inactivated influenza vaccine. The CDR3 reads CASTKWGTGGQETQYF. Here the CDR3 DNA reads TGTGCCAGCACCAAATGGGGGACAGGGGGCCAAGAGACCCAGTACTTC.